The 13 T cell receptor beta chains in this list originate from one sample, sequenced in a study of blood T cell repertoires in COVID-19. Libraries were prepared by immunoSEQ multiplex PCR; TCRdb keeps only in-frame clonotypes and omits some of them. The table has 150,000 to 200,000 clones, roughly 93% seen once. Source material: peripheral blood. Receptors were obtained from a woman aged 60 to 75 with COVID-19, enrolled during active disease.

V and J are TRBV7-8 and TRBJ2-3, with TRBD2 matching over 11 bases. The CDR3 sequence is 16 residues long. Germline lookup yields CDR1 SGHVS and CDR2 FQNEAQ. J was trimmed by 2 bases and V by 1 base; bases with no gene match: 2. The CDR3 sequence: CASSLVSGGDTDTQYF. The CDR3 DNA reads as TGTGCCAGCAGCTTAGTTAGCGGGGGGGACACAGATACGCAGTATTTT.

The chain combines TRBV6-5 with TRBJ1-1; D is possibly TRBD1 (6 bases). This CDR3 has 15 residues. V lost 0 bases and J 3 bases, leaving 11 bases between the germline ends. Germline CDR1 MNHEY, CDR2 SVGAGI. CDR3 amino acids: CASSYSGGADTEAFF. The CDR3 bases are TGTGCCAGCAGTTACTCTGGGGGCGCGGACACTGAAGCTTTCTTT.

A few counts support this clone. As DNA, the CDR3 is TGTGCCTGGTCTACAGGGTCCCATAGCAATCAGCCCCAGCATTTT. Protein sequence: CAWSTGSHSNQPQHF. The chain carries TRBV30 and TRBJ1-5; possible D gene TRBD1, 6 bases. This CDR3 is built from 15 residues. V was cut by 5 bases and J by 0 bases, with 14 bases left in between. The germline gives CDR1 GTSNPN, CDR2 SVGIG (reference sequence).

V usage is TRBV3-1 (or the pseudogene TRBV3-2) and J usage is TRBJ1-2, with TRBD1 as a possible D gene (6 bases). Trimming removed 3 bases at V and 6 bases at J, with 11 bases between. The CDR3 has 13 amino acids. Germline lookup yields CDR1 LGHDT and CDR2 YNNKEL (reference sequence). The CDR3 nucleotides are TGTGCCAGCAGCCAGATACAGGGCGATGGCTACACCTTC. Its translation: CASSQIQGDGYTF.

The genes are TRBV9 and TRBJ2-2; TRBD2 matches 9 bases. The CDR3 consists of 18 residues. The V gene end was trimmed by 4 bases and the J gene end by 3 bases; junction bases not matched to a gene: 13. The germline gives CDR1 SGDLS, CDR2 YYNGEE. CDR3 sequence: CASSHQTERGADTGELFF. In DNA, the CDR3 is TGTGCCAGCAGCCACCAGACCGAGCGGGGGGCTGACACCGGGGAGCTGTTTTTT.

The chain uses TRBV6-5 and TRBJ1-2; D unclear. The CDR3 length is 13 residues. Trimming removed 0 bases from V and 8 bases from J, with 10 bases in between. Germline assignment: CDR1 MNHEY and CDR2 SVGAGI. The CDR3 sequence is CASSYSRGLGYTF. The CDR3, as DNA: TGTGCCAGCAGTTACTCGAGAGGGCTAGGCTACACCTTC.

The rearrangement links TRBV5-6 to TRBJ1-2; 8 bases are shared with TRBD1. V trimming: 2 bases; J trimming: 7 bases; junction bases outside the gene matches: 7. From germline, CDR1 is SGHDT and CDR2 YYEEEE. This CDR3 is built from 14 residues. The CDR3 spells CASSFPGGAGGYTF. CDR3 DNA sequence: TGTGCCAGCAGCTTTCCAGGGGGCGCGGGTGGCTACACCTTC.

The gene calls are TRBV7-6 and TRBJ2-1; 9 bases map to TRBD1. This CDR3 has 14 residues. V dropped 2 bases and J dropped 7; count of bases not matched to a gene: 3. The germline V gene encodes CDR1 SGHVS and CDR2 FNYEAQ. The CDR3 DNA reads as TGTGCCAGCAGCTTATGGGACAGGGAGAATGAGCAGTTCTTC. Its translation is CASSLWDRENEQFF.

The gene calls are TRBV6-1 and TRBJ1-2; D ambiguous. The V end lost 2 bases, the J end lost 4 bases, and 5 bases lay between the germline ends. Germline CDR1 and CDR2: MNHNS and SASEGT. The CDR3 has 12 residues. CDR3 sequence: CASSELAYGYTF. The CDR3 region has the DNA TGTGCCAGCAGTGAATTAGCCTATGGCTACACCTTC.

This chain uses TRBV6-2 or TRBV6-3 with TRBJ1-2; D is possibly TRBD1 (6 bases). Per the germline V gene, CDR1 is MNHEY and CDR2 is SVGEGT. The CDR3 is 15 residues long. Between the trimmed V and J ends, which lost 0 bases and 6 bases, there was a span of 14 bases. The CDR3 loop is CASSYSPGAIDGYTF. The CDR3 DNA reads TGTGCCAGCAGTTACTCGCCAGGGGCTATCGATGGCTACACCTTC.

The chain recombines TRBV27 with TRBJ2-6; D is ambiguous. Trimming took 5 bases from V and 1 from J, leaving 9 bases between them. Germline V gene sequence: CDR1 MNHEY, CDR2 SMNVEV (reference sequence). The CDR3 has 15 amino acids. CDR3 loop: CASSTRQSGANVLTF. CDR3 coding DNA: TGTGCCAGCAGTACTCGACAATCTGGGGCCAACGTCCTGACTTTC. Complete variable domain (other parts from reference TRBV27 and TRBJ2-6): EAQVTQNPRYLITVTGKKLTVTCSQNMNHEYMSWYRQDPGLGLRQIYYSMNVEVTDKGDVPEGYKVSRKEKRNFPLILESPSPNQTSLYFCASSTRQSGANVLTFGAGSRLTVL.

V gene TRBV6-5 combines with J gene TRBJ1-5; no firm D call. V lost 5 bases, J lost 0 bases, and 11 bases lay in between. CDR1 MNHEY and CDR2 SVGAGI come from the germline V gene. The CDR3 covers 15 residues. CDR3 coding DNA: TGTGCCAGCAGTCCCTTGTCGGGTAGCAATCAGCCCCAGCATTTT. This sequence encodes CASSPLSGSNQPQHF.

This sequence joins TRBV12-3 or TRBV12-4 and TRBJ1-2; D not certain. V lost 4 bases, J lost 8 bases, and 8 bases lay in between. The CDR3 length is 11 residues. The CDR3 coding sequence is TGTGCCAGCAGTTCTTCTTTAGGCTACACCTTC. The encoded protein is CASSSSLGYTF.